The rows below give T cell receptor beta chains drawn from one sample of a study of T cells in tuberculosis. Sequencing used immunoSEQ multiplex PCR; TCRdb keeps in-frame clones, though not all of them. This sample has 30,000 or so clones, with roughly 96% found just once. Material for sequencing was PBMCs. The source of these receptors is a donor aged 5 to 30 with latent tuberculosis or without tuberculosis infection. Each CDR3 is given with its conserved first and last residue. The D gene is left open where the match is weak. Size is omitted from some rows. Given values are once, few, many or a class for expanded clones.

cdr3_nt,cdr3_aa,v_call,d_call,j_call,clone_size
TGTGCCACCAGCAGAGGTTACGGCTCTGGGGCCAACGTCCTGACTTTC,CATSRGYGSGANVLTF,TRBV15,-,TRBJ2-6,-
TGCAGCGTCGCGGGACAGGCCTACGAGCAGTACTTC,CSVAGQAYEQYF,TRBV29-1,TRBD1,TRBJ2-7,-
TGTGCCAGCAGTCATAGACGGACAGCTAACTATGGCTACACCTTC,CASSHRRTANYGYTF,TRBV27,-,TRBJ1-2,-
TGCGCCAGCAGCTTGGCGAGTAAGGGCGGGCCGGAGACCCAGTACTTC,CASSLASKGGPETQYF,TRBV5-1,-,TRBJ2-5,-
TGTGCCAGCAGCCAAGTGGCCCGACTAGCGGGAGGGCCGCACACCGGGGAGCTGTTTTTT,CASSQVARLAGGPHTGELFF,TRBV14,TRBD2,TRBJ2-2,once
TGTGCCAGCAGCTTATTTGGGAGGACTGAAGCTTTCTTT,CASSLFGRTEAFF,TRBV11-1,-,TRBJ1-1,-
TGTGCCAGCAGCTTCGGACAGGGGGCAGGTGGAAACACCATATATTTT,CASSFGQGAGGNTIYF,TRBV5-4,TRBD1,TRBJ1-3,once
TGTGCCAGCAGTACCTCGCTGGGGCTCGAGCAGTACTTC,CASSTSLGLEQYF,TRBV27,-,TRBJ2-7,-
TGTGCCAGCAGTCTTTCCGGGAATGAGCAGTTCTTC,CASSLSGNEQFF,TRBV7-8,-,TRBJ2-1,-
TGTGCCAGCAGCTCCGGGGGGGCAGATACGCAGTATTTT,CASSSGGADTQYF,TRBV7-3,TRBD2,TRBJ2-3,-
TGTGCCAGCAGTTGGGCAGGGGGTAGTTCACCCCTCCACTTT,CASSWAGGSSPLHF,TRBV5-6,TRBD1,TRBJ1-6,-
TGTGCCAGCAGTTCAGATTATAGCAATCAGCCCCAGCATTTT,CASSSDYSNQPQHF,TRBV6-6,-,TRBJ1-5,-
TGTGCCAGCAGCTTAGGGCAGGGACAGGGGCTCTACGAGCAGTACTTC,CASSLGQGQGLYEQYF,TRBV7-2,TRBD1,TRBJ2-7,-
TGTGCCAGCAGCCAGGACAGGGGCCGGTCGATCTATGGCTACACCTTC,CASSQDRGRSIYGYTF,TRBV5-6,TRBD1,TRBJ1-2,-
TGCGCCAGCAGTAGGGACACACCTAATGAAAAACTGTTTTTT,CASSRDTPNEKLFF,TRBV5-1,-,TRBJ1-4,-
TGCGCCAGCAGCCGTTCGGGACTAGCGGGAATCGAGCGGAAATACAATGAGCAGTTCTTC,CASSRSGLAGIERKYNEQFF,TRBV5-1,TRBD2,TRBJ2-1,-
TGCGCCAGCAGCTGGTCCGGGACTAGCACAGATACGCAGTATTTT,CASSWSGTSTDTQYF,TRBV5-1,-,TRBJ2-3,-
TGTGCCAGCGGCCATTCAGGGGGGATTGAAGCTTTCTTT,CASGHSGGIEAFF,TRBV6-5,TRBD1,TRBJ1-1,-
TGTGCCAGCAGTTACGGTAAACTTCCATTCTACGAGCAGTACTTC,CASSYGKLPFYEQYF,TRBV6-5,-,TRBJ2-7,-
TGTGCCAGCAGCCCAGCGACTAGCGGGGGGTCAGATACGCAGTATTTT,CASSPATSGGSDTQYF,TRBV7-6,TRBD2,TRBJ2-3,-
TGTGCCACCGAGGACAAAAGCTCCTACGAGCAGTACTTC,CATEDKSSYEQYF,TRBV6-1,-,TRBJ2-7,-
TGCAGCGTTTCCGCCCCGGGGATCCTCTACGAGCAGTACTTC,CSVSAPGILYEQYF,TRBV29-1,-,TRBJ2-7,-
TGTGCCAGCAGCTTATTAGACATGAACACTGAAGCTTTCTTT,CASSLLDMNTEAFF,TRBV7-2,-,TRBJ1-1,-
TGTGCCAGCAGTAATGGACAGGGCAACGAGCAGTACTTC,CASSNGQGNEQYF,TRBV27,TRBD1,TRBJ2-7,-
TGTGCCAGCAGTGAAACGAGGAATTCACCCCTCCACTTT,CASSETRNSPLHF,TRBV2,-,TRBJ1-6,few
TGTGCCAGCAGCGCAGTACTAGCGGGGGGCCTCACAGATACGCAGTATTTT,CASSAVLAGGLTDTQYF,TRBV9,TRBD2,TRBJ2-3,-
TGTGCCAGTAGTATAGGGTTTCGGGGAGTCCCCTACAATGAGCAGTTCTTC,CASSIGFRGVPYNEQFF,TRBV19,-,TRBJ2-1,-
TGTGCCAGCAGTCGACTAGCGGCTACTAGCACAGATACGCAGTATTTT,CASSRLAATSTDTQYF,TRBV27,TRBD2,TRBJ2-3,-
TGTGCCAGCAGTCGTTTTCCGGGACTAGATAGCACAGATACGCAGTATTTT,CASSRFPGLDSTDTQYF,TRBV11-2,TRBD2,TRBJ2-3,-
TGTGCCAGCCATCCGGGACAGGGGGTTGTTGAGCAGTTCTTC,CASHPGQGVVEQFF,TRBV18,TRBD1,TRBJ2-1,-
TGTGCCAGCAGCTTCTGGACTACTAATGAAAAACTGTTTTTT,CASSFWTTNEKLFF,TRBV5-6,-,TRBJ1-4,-